This T cell receptor (beta chain) came from a study of T-cell reconstitution after alpha-beta-depleted transplantation in children. The sample holds many counts of this clonotype. TCRbeta library preparation incorporated unique molecular identifiers. TCRdb used MiXCR to reprocess the PCR reads, holding one entry per CDR3 protein. The sample yields a few hundred thousand distinct CDR3 sequences, around an eighth seen once. Germline loops: CDR1 SGHTA, CDR2 FQGNSA. Trimming took off 5 bases at V and 0 bases at J, with 14 bases between the two ends. The CDR3 runs 16 residues. The sequence came from a human donor who donated a stem cell graft to a child with combined immunodeficiency. The chain recombines TRBV7-2 with TRBJ2-4, with D maybe TRBD2 (5 bases). Source: PBMCs from the stem cell graft donor, taken from the stem cell graft. CDR3 coding DNA: TGTGCCAGCAGCGCCGGACTTCTACTAGCCAAAAACATTCAGTACTTC. Translated: CASSAGLLLAKNIQYF.